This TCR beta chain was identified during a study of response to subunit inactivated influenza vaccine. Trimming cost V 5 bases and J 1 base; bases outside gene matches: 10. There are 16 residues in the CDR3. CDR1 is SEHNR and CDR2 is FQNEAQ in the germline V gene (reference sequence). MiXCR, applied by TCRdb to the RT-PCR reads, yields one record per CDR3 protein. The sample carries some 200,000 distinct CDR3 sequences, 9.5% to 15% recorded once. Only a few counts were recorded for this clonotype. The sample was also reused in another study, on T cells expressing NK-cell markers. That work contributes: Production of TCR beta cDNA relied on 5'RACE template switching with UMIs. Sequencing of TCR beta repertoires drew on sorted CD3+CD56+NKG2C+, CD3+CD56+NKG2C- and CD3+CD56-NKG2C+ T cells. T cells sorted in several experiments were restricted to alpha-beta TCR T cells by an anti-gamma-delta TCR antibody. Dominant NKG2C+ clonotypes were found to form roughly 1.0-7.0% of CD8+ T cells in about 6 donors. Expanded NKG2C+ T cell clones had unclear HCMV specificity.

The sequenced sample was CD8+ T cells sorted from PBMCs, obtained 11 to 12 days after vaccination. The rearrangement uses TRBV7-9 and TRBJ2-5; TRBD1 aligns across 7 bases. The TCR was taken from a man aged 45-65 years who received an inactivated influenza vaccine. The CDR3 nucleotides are TGTGCCAGCAGCCTACCACAGGGGCAGATCCAAGAGACCCAGTACTTC. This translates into CASSLPQGQIQETQYF.